The 20 T cell receptor beta chains presented below share a single source sample, sequenced in a study of neoadjuvant anti-PD-1 for oral cavity cancer (dated by TCRdb to about 2021). The time point label of this sample denotes: before neoadjuvant nivolumab. The library relied on the immunoSEQ multiplex PCR assay. TCRdb provides this immuneACCESS table in a form limited to in-frame rearrangements. Some clones are lacking; in checked studies, under half of them reflect an unresolved V gene, and why the rest are absent is not known. For this sample the table gives some 71,000 clones, of which around 88% were detected only once. The ten largest account for 3% to 4% of the sample. Material: PBMCs, obtained before nivolumab (anti-PD-1) treatment. These receptors originate from a person between 35 and 79 years old with oral cavity squamous cell carcinoma.

V usage is TRBV4-2 and J usage is TRBJ2-7; 10 bases match TRBD2. The CDR3 is made up of 15 amino acids. The ends lost 6 bases at V and 5 bases at J; junction bases unmatched: 10. CDR1 LGHNA and CDR2 YNFKEQ come from the germline V gene. CDR3 residues: CASRYRPGLAHEQYF. DNA for the CDR3: TGTGCCAGCAGGTACCGACCGGGACTAGCGCACGAGCAGTACTTC.

The chain carries TRBV10-3 and TRBJ2-2; perhaps D is TRBD1 or TRBD2 (5 bases each). CDR1 and CDR2 (germline): ENHRY, SYGVKD. The V end lost 6 bases, the J end lost 2 bases, and 13 bases lay between the germline ends. The length of the CDR3 is 15 residues. CDR3 amino acids: CAISLRDGNTGELFF. CDR3 in DNA: TGTGCCATCAGCCTACGGGACGGCAACACCGGGGAGCTGTTTTTT.

The chain employs TRBV14 and TRBJ1-2; D is possibly TRBD1 (5 bases). V was cut by 0 bases and J by 7 bases, with 15 bases left in between. Germline V lookup: CDR1 SGHDN, CDR2 FVKESK. The CDR3 has 15 residues. The CDR3 nucleotides read TGTGCCAGCAGCCAAGATCCCAGGGCCCAGGGTGGCTACACCTTC. It translates to CASSQDPRAQGGYTF. Full variable domain (outside the CDR3, taken from reference TRBV14 and TRBJ1-2): EAGVTQFPSHSVIEKGQTVTLRCDPISGHDNLYWYRRVMGKEIKFLLHFVKESKQDESGMPNNRFLAERTGGTYSTLKVQPAELEDSGVYFCASSQDPRAQGGYTFGSGTRLTVV.

The chain uses TRBV5-1 and TRBJ1-2; D may be TRBD1 (6 bases). The length of the CDR3 is 15 residues. In germline, CDR1 is SGHRS, CDR2 YFSETQ. Trimming removed 0 bases from V and 8 bases from J, with 17 bases in between. In nucleotides, the CDR3 is TGCGCCAGCAGCTTGGCCGAGGGGGAAGGATACGGCTACACCTTC. This sequence encodes CASSLAEGEGYGYTF.

The V and J genes are TRBV7-3 and TRBJ1-6; the match to TRBD1 covers 9 bases. Germline V gene data show CDR1 as SGHTA and CDR2 as FQGTGA. This CDR3 is 14 amino acids long. Unmatched junction bases numbered 4, after V lost 3 bases and J lost 10 bases. In DNA form, the CDR3 reads TGTGCCAGCAGCTTGACAGGGGGACGATCACCCCTCCACTTT. This translates into CASSLTGGRSPLHF.

CDR3 protein: CASSHQGSEQYF. DNA of the CDR3: TGTGCCAGCAGCCACCAGGGAAGCGAGCAGTACTTC. The V and J genes are TRBV6-5 and TRBJ2-7; perhaps TRBD1 as D (5 bases). CDR1 and CDR2 (germline): MNHEY, SVGAGI. Trimming cost V 6 bases and J 6 bases, with 12 bases left between them. This CDR3 is built from 12 residues.

This rearrangement joins TRBV5-8 to TRBJ1-2; D is unresolved. The CDR3 runs to 12 residues. The V end was cut by 4 bases, the J end by 8 bases, with 12 bases between. CDR1 and CDR2 (germline): SGHTS, YDEGEE. CDR3 residues: CASSPESNGYTF. DNA of the CDR3: TGTGCCAGCAGCCCCGAGTCGAACGGCTACACCTTC.

This sequence joins TRBV30 and TRBJ1-5; D unresolved. CDR3 length equals 13 residues. The germline V gene encodes CDR1 GTSNPN and CDR2 SVGIG (reference sequence). With 0 bases removed from V and 9 bases from J, the gap between germline ends came to 12 bases. For the CDR3, the DNA is TGTGCCTGGAGTGTGGAGGTACCGGGGCCCCAGCATTTT. Translating it yields CAWSVEVPGPQHF.

The V gene is TRBV7-6, the J gene TRBJ1-6; unclear D gene. CDR3 length: 14 amino acids. Germline CDR1 SGHVS, CDR2 FNYEAQ. Trimming left V 4 bases short and J 7 bases short, with 11 bases between. This CDR3 is CASSSPGKNSPLHF. CDR3 nucleotides: TGTGCCAGCAGCTCACCTGGAAAGAATTCACCCCTCCACTTT.

The V and J genes are TRBV10-3 and TRBJ2-3; possibly TRBD2 for D (5 bases). Trimming stripped 8 bases from V and 2 bases from J, with 14 bases between. This CDR3 spans 14 amino acids. The germline CDR1 and CDR2 sequences are ENHRY and SYGVKD. The CDR3 DNA is TGTGCCATCTCAGACTATGTTTCCACAGATACGCAGTATTTT. It is translated as CAISDYVSTDTQYF.

This clone appeared once. The gene calls are TRBV6-5 and TRBJ2-2; the match to TRBD2 covers 9 bases. Trimming at V came to 0 bases and at J to 4 bases, leaving 3 bases not matched to a gene. Per the germline V gene, CDR1 is MNHEY and CDR2 is SVGAGI. This CDR3 region has 16 residues. The CDR3 loop is CASSYSRGGITGELFF. The DNA for the CDR3 is TGTGCCAGCAGTTACTCGCGGGGGGGCATCACCGGGGAGCTGTTTTTT.

The gene calls are TRBV4-1 and TRBJ1-2; D may be TRBD1 (5 bases). V lost 1 base to trimming and J lost 2 bases, with 8 bases between them. CDR3 length equals 14 residues. The germline CDR1 and CDR2 sequences are MGHRA and YSYEKL. As DNA, the CDR3 is TGCGCCAGCAGCCAAGTCCGGGACAACTATGGCTACACCTTC. Its protein is CASSQVRDNYGYTF.

This clone was seen a few times. The chain recombines TRBV7-8 with TRBJ2-7, with D uncertain. V shed 6 bases and J shed 4 bases, with 16 bases lying between them. Germline lookup yields CDR1 SGHVS and CDR2 FQNEAQ. This CDR3 is built from 14 residues. Here the CDR3 DNA reads TGTGCCAGCAGTCCCTCACTGACCGGTTACGAGCAGTACTTC. It codes for CASSPSLTGYEQYF.

CDR3: CGTRLTNTGELFF. The CDR3 nucleotides are TGTGGCACCCGGCTAACGAACACCGGGGAGCTGTTTTTT. The chain joins TRBV6-5 to TRBJ2-2; unclear D gene. The CDR3 has 13 residues. Germline V CDR1 and CDR2: MNHEY, SVGAGI.

The genes are TRBV10-3 and TRBJ1-3; no reliable D call. The V gene's germline CDR1 is ENHRY and CDR2 SYGVKD. V dropped 10 bases and J dropped 2 bases, with 15 bases sitting between them. The CDR3 is made up of 14 amino acids. CDR3 amino acids: CATRRDIAGNTIYF. The CDR3 coding sequence is TGTGCCACCCGGAGAGATATTGCTGGAAACACCATATATTTT.

This clone was seen more than once but under ten times. The V gene is TRBV6-6, the J gene TRBJ1-2; tentatively, D is TRBD1 (5 bases). Germline lookup yields CDR1 MNHNY and CDR2 SVGAGI (reference sequence). V was shortened by 5 bases and J by 8 bases, with 18 bases between the two germline ends. This CDR3 has 14 residues. The CDR3 is CASSRQGGMGGYTF. In DNA, the CDR3 is TGTGCCAGCAGTAGGCAGGGAGGTATGGGAGGCTACACCTTC.

This clone appeared a single time. The chain couples TRBV4-1 to TRBJ1-5; D call uncertain. CDR3 size: 15 residues. V was shortened by 0 bases and J by 5 bases, with 11 bases between the two germline ends. Per the germline V gene, CDR1 is MGHRA and CDR2 is YSYEKL. The CDR3 region is CASSQDYSLYQPQHF. The CDR3 DNA sequence: TGCGCCAGCAGCCAAGATTACAGTCTTTATCAGCCCCAGCATTTT.

The chain links TRBV7-9 to TRBJ2-1, with TRBD1 as a possible D gene (5 bases). CDR3 length equals 15 residues. The germline V gene encodes CDR1 SEHNR and CDR2 FQNEAQ (reference sequence). The V gene lost 11 bases and the J gene lost 7 bases, with 24 bases spanning the gap. The CDR3 coding sequence is TGTGCCGCCAAAGAACCCGGGCCGAAGGGGAATGAGCAGTTCTTC. It is translated as CAAKEPGPKGNEQFF.

The genes are TRBV30 and TRBJ2-2; D is tentatively TRBD1 or TRBD2 (5 bases each). The CDR3 runs to 16 residues. Trimming stripped 8 bases from V and 0 bases from J, with 19 bases between. The germline V gene encodes CDR1 GTSNPN and CDR2 SVGIG (reference sequence). This CDR3 is CAKGFPGTANTGELFF. CDR3 in DNA: TGTGCCAAGGGGTTCCCCGGGACGGCGAACACCGGGGAGCTGTTTTTT.

The J gene is TRBJ1-1, the V gene TRBV5-4; D is uncertain. Trimming shortened V by 5 bases and J by 1 base, and 9 bases separated the two germline ends. Germline CDR1 reads SGHNT; CDR2 reads YYREEE (reference sequence). The CDR3 sequence is 13 residues long. For the CDR3, the DNA is TGTGCCAGCAGACGACGACAGAACACTGAAGCTTTCTTT. Its translation is CASRRRQNTEAFF.